The 31 T cell receptor beta chains presented below share a single source sample, sequenced in a study of CD8+ T cells in alopecia areata. RNA extraction was followed by reverse transcription into cDNA, which acted as the sequencing template. The data were produced by immunoSEQ multiplex PCR, yet TCRdb's version contains in-frame clones alone and is incomplete. The sample has 110,000 to 150,000 clones, around 60% seen once. The specimen was CD4+ T cells sorted from blood, collected at week 0. These receptors all stem from a human donor with alopecia areata.

The chain links TRBV28 to TRBJ1-1; the D gene is possibly TRBD1 (6 bases). Germline lookup yields CDR1 MDHEN and CDR2 SYDVKM. V gave up 10 bases and J gave up 5 bases, with 11 bases separating them. The CDR3 loop spans 11 amino acids. The CDR3 DNA follows: TGTGCCATCAGAGGGGGAACTGAAGCTTTCTTT. It translates to CAIRGGTEAFF. The full variable domain, in which reference TRBV28 and TRBJ1-1 provide the parts outside the CDR3, is DVKVTQSSRYLVKRTGEKVFLECVQDMDHENMFWYRQDPGLGLRLIYFSYDVKMKEKGDIPEGYSVSREKKERFSLILESASTNQTSMYLCAIRGGTEAFFGQGTRLTVV.

The chain carries TRBV30 and TRBJ1-5, with D perhaps TRBD1 (6 bases). Germline loops: CDR1 GTSNPN, CDR2 SVGIG (reference sequence). Trimming left V 5 bases short and J 5 bases short, with 10 bases between. This CDR3 is built from 12 residues. This CDR3 reads CAWSRGDQPQHF. The CDR3 DNA reads TGTGCCTGGTCGAGGGGGGATCAGCCCCAGCATTTT.

This clone occurred a few times. This chain links TRBV7-2 with TRBJ2-2; D is possibly TRBD2 (6 bases). The CDR3 runs to 15 residues. From germline, CDR1 is SGHTA and CDR2 FQGNSA. The ends were cut back, 5 bases at V and 4 bases at J, with 14 bases in the middle. DNA for the CDR3: TGTGCCAGCAGCCCAAGGACTACATCCACCGGGGAGCTGTTTTTT. Its translation: CASSPRTTSTGELFF.

This rearrangement joins TRBV9 to TRBJ1-2; TRBD1 matches 10 bases. In germline, CDR1 is SGDLS, CDR2 YYNGEE. With 3 bases clipped from V and 5 bases from J, the junction kept 4 bases outside the gene matches. The CDR3 sequence is 14 residues long. Here the CDR3 DNA reads TGTGCCAGCAGCGCCACGGACAGGGGGTATGGCTACACCTTC. Amino acids: CASSATDRGYGYTF.

The chain couples TRBV13 to TRBJ1-4; no firm D call. The CDR3 is made up of 11 amino acids. The V and J ends lost 5 bases and 8 bases respectively, with 6 bases between them. CDR1 is PRHDT and CDR2 is FYEKMQ in the germline V gene (reference sequence). The CDR3 here is CASSRGEKLFF. Written as DNA, the CDR3 is TGTGCCAGCAGCCGAGGGGAAAAACTGTTTTTT.

V and J are TRBV9 and TRBJ1-2; D remains unclear. The V gene's germline CDR1 is SGDLS and CDR2 YYNGEE. The CDR3 loop spans 15 amino acids. With 0 bases removed from V and 6 bases from J, the gap between germline ends came to 15 bases. The CDR3 nucleotides are TGTGCCAGCAGCGTAGAGGGCAGGAGAGAGGATGGCTACACCTTC. It specifies CASSVEGRREDGYTF.

The chain links TRBV5-4 to TRBJ2-2; D call uncertain. Germline CDR1 SGHNT, CDR2 YYREEE (reference sequence). This CDR3 is built from 15 residues. Trimming pared 1 base from V and 6 bases from J, leaving 13 bases between. In DNA form, the CDR3 reads TGTGCCAGCAGCTTGAGTGGTGTTTCTTCCGGGGAGCTGTTTTTT. This codes for CASSLSGVSSGELFF.

This chain joins TRBV30 and TRBJ1-1; no clear D gene. The germline V gene has CDR1 GTSNPN and CDR2 SVGIG (reference sequence). The CDR3 spans 14 residues. Trimming stripped 0 bases from V and 2 bases from J, with 10 bases between. The CDR3 sequence: CAWSVRGSNTEAFF. CDR3 nucleotide sequence: TGTGCCTGGAGTGTACGAGGGTCTAACACTGAAGCTTTCTTT.

This clone has only a few counts. CDR3 nucleotides: TGTGCCAGCTCACCACCCCACGCCGGAGAAGCTTTCTTT. Its translation: CASSPPHAGEAFF. The V gene is TRBV18, the J gene TRBJ1-1; D not certain. Trimming stripped 0 bases from V and 8 bases from J, with 10 bases between. This CDR3 has 13 amino acids. Germline V lookup: CDR1 KGHSH, CDR2 LQKENI.

To note about this clone: Other nucleotide sequences from this sample produce the same CDR3. This rearrangement joins TRBV7-2 to TRBJ1-6, with a possible D match to TRBD1 (6 bases). V gave up 2 bases and J gave up 5 bases, with 10 bases separating them. Germline V CDR1 and CDR2: SGHTA, FQGNSA. CDR3 length: 15 residues. CDR3 DNA: TGTGCCAGCAGCTTAATGACAGGCAATAATTCACCCCTCCACTTT. Residues: CASSLMTGNNSPLHF.

The J gene is TRBJ1-5, the V gene TRBV11-1; D unclear. Trimming took off 4 bases at V and 5 bases at J, with 9 bases between the two ends. CDR3 length equals 13 residues. The germline V gene encodes CDR1 SGHAT and CDR2 FQDESV (reference sequence). The CDR3 reads CASSSTPYQPQHF. Here the CDR3 DNA reads TGTGCCAGCAGCTCCACCCCGTATCAGCCCCAGCATTTT.

The rearrangement joins TRBV5-1 to TRBJ1-6; D uncertain. This CDR3 contains 13 residues. Looked up from germline, CDR1 is SGHRS and CDR2 is YFSETQ. Between the trimmed V and J ends, which lost 0 bases and 8 bases, there was a span of 6 bases. CDR3 bases: TGCGCCAGCAGCTTGGAAGAGGATTCACCCCTCCACTTT. It specifies CASSLEEDSPLHF.

This chain connects TRBV18 to TRBJ2-3; no clear D gene. V was cut by 4 bases and J by 6 bases, with 17 bases left in between. The CDR3 is made up of 15 amino acids. Looked up from germline, CDR1 is KGHSH and CDR2 is LQKENI. The CDR3 sequence: CASSLSTLTYDTQYF. CDR3 bases: TGTGCCAGCTCACTTTCAACCCTGACCTACGATACGCAGTATTTT. The complete variable domain, with remaining parts taken from reference TRBV18 and TRBJ2-3, reads NAGVMQNPRHLVRRRGQEARLRCSPMKGHSHVYWYRQLPEEGLKFMVYLQKENIIDESGMPKERFSAEFPKEGPSILRIQQVVRGDSAAYFCASSLSTLTYDTQYFGPGTRLTVL.

The V and J genes are TRBV19 and TRBJ1-2, with D unresolved. Trimming took 3 bases from V and 8 from J, leaving 16 bases between them. The CDR3 runs to 14 residues. Germline loops: CDR1 LNHDA, CDR2 SQIVND (reference sequence). The CDR3 DNA follows: TGTGCCAGTAGTATCGGGCCAGGCCTGGCGGGCTACACCTTC. Protein sequence: CASSIGPGLAGYTF. Together with reference TRBV19 and TRBJ1-2, the CDR3 gives the full variable domain: DGGITQSPKYLFRKEGQNVTLSCEQNLNHDAMYWYRQDPGQGLRLIYYSQIVNDFQKGDIAEGYSVSREKKESFPLTVTSAQKNPTAFYLCASSIGPGLAGYTFGSGTRLTVV.

The chain is built from TRBV18 and TRBJ2-5; TRBD2 matches 8 bases. CDR1 KGHSH and CDR2 LQKENI come from the germline V gene. The J segment lost 4 bases and the V segment lost 8 bases, leaving 3 bases of the junction unmatched. This CDR3 spans 12 amino acids. The CDR3 nucleotides are TGTGCCAGCCATAGCGGGACAGAGACCCAGTACTTC. Its protein product is CASHSGTETQYF.

The chain employs TRBV20-1 and TRBJ1-5; D unclear. Trimming removed 5 bases at V and 9 bases at J, with 8 bases between. Germline V CDR1 and CDR2: DFQATT, SNEGSKA (reference sequence). There are 10 residues in the CDR3. For the CDR3, the DNA is TGCAGTGCTCTAGGGCCGCCCCAGCATTTT. Its protein product is CSALGPPQHF.

This clone was picked up a small number of times. The V gene is TRBV29-1, the J gene TRBJ2-2; unclear D gene. Per germline, CDR1 SQVTM and CDR2 ANQGSEA. Trimming removed 5 bases from V and 5 bases from J, with 3 bases in between. This CDR3 has 10 amino acids. In DNA form, the CDR3 reads TGCAGCGTTCGGACCGGGGAGCTGTTTTTT. Translated, it gives CSVRTGELFF.

The chain links TRBV7-2 to TRBJ2-3, with D perhaps matching TRBD1 or TRBD2 (5 bases each). The germline V gene encodes CDR1 SGHTA and CDR2 FQGNSA. The CDR3 loop spans 15 amino acids. V was clipped by 6 bases and J by 0 bases, with 13 bases between them. CDR3 nucleotides: TGTGCCAGCAGTCCGGTTTGGGGGAGCACAGATACGCAGTATTTT. Residues: CASSPVWGSTDTQYF.

This chain uses TRBV20-1 with TRBJ2-1, with D possibly TRBD2 on 5 matching bases. Between the trimmed V and J ends, which lost 4 bases and 12 bases, there was a span of 10 bases. CDR3 size: 10 residues. The germline V gene encodes CDR1 DFQATT and CDR2 SNEGSKA (reference sequence). The CDR3 reads CSAKRGGQFF. The CDR3 bases are TGCAGTGCTAAACGGGGTGGGCAGTTCTTC.

V usage is TRBV9 and J usage is TRBJ2-1, with 9 bases lining up with TRBD1. Germline loops: CDR1 SGDLS, CDR2 YYNGEE. This CDR3 region has 16 residues. Trimming cost V 0 bases and J 9 bases; bases outside gene matches: 10. Here the CDR3 reads CASSVVGGQGYSEQFF. CDR3 nucleotides: TGTGCCAGCAGCGTAGTGGGGGGACAGGGTTATTCTGAGCAGTTCTTC.

This rearrangement joins TRBV7-2 to TRBJ2-1; D is unresolved. Germline CDR1 is SGHTA and CDR2 is FQGNSA. Trimming stripped 1 base from V and 6 bases from J, with 7 bases between. The CDR3 is 13 residues long. This CDR3 is CASSLGQVNEQFF. CDR3 in DNA: TGTGCCAGCAGCTTAGGCCAGGTCAATGAGCAGTTCTTC.

The chain couples TRBV7-2 to TRBJ2-5; D possibly corresponds to TRBD2 (6 bases). Germline V lookup: CDR1 SGHTA, CDR2 FQGNSA. Trimming removed 5 bases from V and 4 bases from J, with 11 bases in between. This CDR3 comprises 13 residues. CDR3 sequence: CASSRLVGETQYF. The CDR3 DNA reads as TGTGCCAGCAGCCGACTAGTAGGAGAGACCCAGTACTTC. Full variable domain (missing parts from reference TRBV7-2 and TRBJ2-5): GAGVSQSPSNKVTEKGKDVELRCDPISGHTALYWYRQSLGQGLEFLIYFQGNSAPDKSGLPSDRFSAERTGGSVSTLTIQRTQQEDSAVYLCASSRLVGETQYFGPGTRLLVL.

V gene TRBV7-8 combines with J gene TRBJ2-3; D not resolved. The CDR3 loop spans 14 amino acids. Trimming left V 5 bases short and J 2 bases short, with 11 bases between. Germline V gives CDR1 SGHVS, CDR2 FQNEAQ. The CDR3 spells CASSPRRTTDTQYF. In DNA form, the CDR3 reads TGTGCCAGCAGCCCCCGTAGGACCACAGATACGCAGTATTTT. The variable domain in full, completed from reference TRBV7-8 and TRBJ2-3, reads GAGVSQSPRYKVAKRGQDVALRCDPISGHVSLFWYQQALGQGPEFLTYFQNEAQLDKSGLPSDRFFAERPEGSVSTLKIQRTQQEDSAVYLCASSPRRTTDTQYFGPGTRLTVL.

This chain links TRBV5-1 with TRBJ1-1; D is unresolved. Germline V CDR1 and CDR2: SGHRS, YFSETQ. The CDR3 loop spans 14 amino acids. The V and J ends lost 4 bases and 2 bases respectively, with 12 bases between them. CDR3 loop: CASSISPDNTEAFF. CDR3 bases: TGCGCCAGCAGCATCAGCCCGGACAACACTGAAGCTTTCTTT.

V and J are TRBV6-6 and TRBJ1-3; the match to TRBD1 covers 9 bases. CDR1 is MNHNY and CDR2 is SVGAGI in the germline V gene (reference sequence). With V trimmed by 4 bases and J by 1 base, 5 bases remained unmatched. CDR3 size: 16 residues. CDR3 sequence: CASSSADRGSGNTIYF. The CDR3 bases are TGTGCCAGCAGTTCCGCCGACAGGGGGTCTGGAAACACCATATATTTT.

This clone turned up a few times. The rearrangement uses TRBV30 and TRBJ1-4; D is undetermined. The length of the CDR3 is 11 residues. Trimming pared 0 bases from V and 6 bases from J, leaving 2 bases between. Germline CDR1 and CDR2: GTSNPN and SVGIG (reference sequence). Here the CDR3 DNA reads TGTGCCTGGAGTGTTGATGAAAAACTGTTTTTT. This encodes CAWSVDEKLFF.

The rearrangement joins TRBV2 to TRBJ1-2; 8 bases align to TRBD1. The CDR3 runs to 13 residues. Germline trimming cut 7 bases from V and 6 bases from J; bases unmatched to any gene: 7. From germline, CDR1 is SNHLY and CDR2 FYNNEI. The CDR3 bases are TGTGCCAGCAATACGGACAGGGTCGATGGCTACACCTTC. Translating gives CASNTDRVDGYTF.

V usage is TRBV7-8 and J usage is TRBJ2-7; 9 bases are a match to TRBD1. The germline V gene encodes CDR1 SGHVS and CDR2 FQNEAQ. The V and J ends lost 6 bases and 5 bases, in that order; junction bases with no gene match: 11. The CDR3 totals 15 residues. The CDR3 DNA reads as TGTGCCAGCAGTAGTGGACAGGGGAGGCCTAACGAGCAGTACTTC. This translates into CASSSGQGRPNEQYF.

This clone was detected once. This rearrangement joins TRBV2 to TRBJ2-2; D might be TRBD1 or TRBD2, each matching 5 bases. Germline V CDR1 and CDR2: SNHLY, FYNNEI. The V and J ends lost 6 bases and 6 bases respectively, with 17 bases between them. CDR3 length equals 15 residues. The CDR3 sequence is CASRPSGTPAGELFF. The CDR3 region has the DNA TGTGCCAGCAGACCATCCGGGACCCCGGCCGGGGAGCTGTTTTTT.

In this sample, this clone turned up a few times. The CDR3 region has the DNA TGTGCCAGCAGCTTACCCGGTCCCCCGACCCAGTACTTC. As protein: CASSLPGPPTQYF. This chain connects TRBV7-2 to TRBJ2-5; D is ambiguous. Looked up from germline, CDR1 is SGHTA and CDR2 is FQGNSA. The V end lost 2 bases, the J end lost 7 bases, and 11 bases lay between the germline ends. The length of the CDR3 is 13 residues.

The J gene is TRBJ1-2, the V gene TRBV30, with D possibly being TRBD1 (5 bases). Trimming pared 6 bases from V and 4 bases from J, leaving 12 bases between. Germline assignment: CDR1 GTSNPN and CDR2 SVGIG (reference sequence). This CDR3 comprises 12 residues. This CDR3 is CACSGGSYGYTF. The CDR3 DNA reads as TGTGCCTGTTCTGGGGGGAGCTATGGCTACACCTTC.